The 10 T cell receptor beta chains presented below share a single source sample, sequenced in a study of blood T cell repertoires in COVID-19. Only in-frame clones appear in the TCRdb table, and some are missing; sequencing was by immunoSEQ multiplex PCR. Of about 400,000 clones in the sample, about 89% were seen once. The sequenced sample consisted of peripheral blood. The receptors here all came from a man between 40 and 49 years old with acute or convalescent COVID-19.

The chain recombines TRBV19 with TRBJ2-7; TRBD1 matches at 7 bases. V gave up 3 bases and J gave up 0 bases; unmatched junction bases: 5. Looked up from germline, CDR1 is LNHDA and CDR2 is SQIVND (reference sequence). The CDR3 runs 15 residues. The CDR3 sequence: CASSIGQASSYEQYF. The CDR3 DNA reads TGTGCCAGTAGTATTGGACAGGCCAGCTCCTACGAGCAGTACTTC.

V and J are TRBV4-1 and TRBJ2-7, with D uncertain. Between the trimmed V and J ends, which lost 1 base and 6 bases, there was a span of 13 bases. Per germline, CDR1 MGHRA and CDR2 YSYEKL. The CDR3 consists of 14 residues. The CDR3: CASSQVGSRFEQYF. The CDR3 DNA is TGCGCCAGCAGCCAAGTCGGCAGCAGGTTCGAGCAGTACTTC.

Written as DNA, the CDR3 is TGTGCCAGCAGCTTCAATACAGGGGGCACTGGCTACACCTTC. This sequence encodes CASSFNTGGTGYTF. This chain uses TRBV5-4 with TRBJ1-2; 9 bases align to TRBD1. The CDR3 is made up of 14 amino acids. The J segment lost 7 bases and the V segment lost 2 bases, leaving 6 bases of the junction unmatched. Germline values: CDR1 SGHNT, CDR2 YYREEE (reference sequence).

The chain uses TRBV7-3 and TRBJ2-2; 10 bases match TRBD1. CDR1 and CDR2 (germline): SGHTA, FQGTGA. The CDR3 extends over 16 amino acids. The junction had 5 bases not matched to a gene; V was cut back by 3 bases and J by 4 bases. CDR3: CASSLPGQGSTGELFF. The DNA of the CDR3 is TGTGCCAGCAGCTTGCCGGGACAGGGGTCCACCGGGGAGCTGTTTTTT.

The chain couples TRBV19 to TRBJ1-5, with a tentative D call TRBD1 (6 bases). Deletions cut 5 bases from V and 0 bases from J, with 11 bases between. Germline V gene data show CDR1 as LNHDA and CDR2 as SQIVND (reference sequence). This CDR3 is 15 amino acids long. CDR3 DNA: TGTGCCAGTAGTCCGGGACATAATAGCAATCAGCCCCAGCATTTT. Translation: CASSPGHNSNQPQHF.

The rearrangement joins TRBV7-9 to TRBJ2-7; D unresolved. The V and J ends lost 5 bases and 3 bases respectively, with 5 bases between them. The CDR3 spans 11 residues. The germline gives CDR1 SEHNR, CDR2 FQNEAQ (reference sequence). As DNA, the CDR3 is TGTGCCAGCAGCAAATACTACGAGCAGTACTTC. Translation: CASSKYYEQYF.

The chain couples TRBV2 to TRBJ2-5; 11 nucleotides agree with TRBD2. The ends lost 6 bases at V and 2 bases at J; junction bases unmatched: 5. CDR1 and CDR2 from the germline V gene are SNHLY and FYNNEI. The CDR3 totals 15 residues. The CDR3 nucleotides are TGTGCCAGCAGAGGGACTAGCGGAACACAAGAGACCCAGTACTTC. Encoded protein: CASRGTSGTQETQYF.

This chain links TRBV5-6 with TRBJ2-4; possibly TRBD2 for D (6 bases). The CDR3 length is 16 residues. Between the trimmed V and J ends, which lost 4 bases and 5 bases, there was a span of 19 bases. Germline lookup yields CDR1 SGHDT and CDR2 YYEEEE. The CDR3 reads CASSQPPGREENIQYF. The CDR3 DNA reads TGTGCCAGCAGCCAACCCCCCGGGCGGGAAGAAAACATTCAGTACTTC.

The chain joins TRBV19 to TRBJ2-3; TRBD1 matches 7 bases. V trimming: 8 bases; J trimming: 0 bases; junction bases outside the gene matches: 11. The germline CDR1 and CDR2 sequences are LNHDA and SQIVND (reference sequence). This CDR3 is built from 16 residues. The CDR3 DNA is TGTGCCAGTGGACCTGGGACAGCGTCAAGCACAGATACGCAGTATTTT. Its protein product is CASGPGTASSTDTQYF.

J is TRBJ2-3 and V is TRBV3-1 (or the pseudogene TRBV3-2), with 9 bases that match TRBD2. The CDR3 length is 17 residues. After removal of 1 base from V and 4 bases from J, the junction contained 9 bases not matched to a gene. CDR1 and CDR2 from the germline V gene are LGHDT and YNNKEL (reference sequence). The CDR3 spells CASSQGPGTSTADTQYF. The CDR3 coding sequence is TGTGCCAGCAGCCAAGGGCCCGGGACTAGCACCGCAGATACGCAGTATTTT.